A selection of T cell receptor beta chains follows, all from one sample in a study of vaccination and CD4 T cells after COVID-19. TCRdb ran MiXCR on the PCR reads and lists one entry per CDR3 protein. The sample has approximately 15,000 distinct CDR3 sequences; 53% are singletons. The antigens of these receptors remain unknown. Sequencing used CD4+ T cells from blood, cultured in vitro, obtained before SARS-CoV-2 vaccination. Receptors originate from a human donor who had recovered from COVID-19. The CDR3 runs from the conserved cysteine through the conserved F or W. Fields, in order: D gene, clone size, J gene, V gene, CDR3 DNA, CDR3 protein. A D gene is named only where the DNA matches it firmly. Clone sizes are given selectively: once, few, many, or a class where the clone is expanded.

d_call: NA; clone_size: once; j_call: TRBJ2-5; v_call: TRBV2; cdr3_nt: TGTGCCAGCAGACGCGTCCAAGAGACCCAGTACTTC; cdr3_aa: CASRRVQETQYF
d_call: NA; clone_size: NA; j_call: TRBJ1-2; v_call: TRBV28; cdr3_nt: TGTGCCAGCAGTACCGTTATACAGGGTAGGGACGGCTACACCTTC; cdr3_aa: CASSTVIQGRDGYTF
d_call: TRBD2; clone_size: few; j_call: TRBJ2-5; v_call: TRBV6-1; cdr3_nt: TGTGCCAGCAGTGACATAGCGGGGGAGACCCAGTACTTC; cdr3_aa: CASSDIAGETQYF
d_call: NA; clone_size: few; j_call: TRBJ2-7; v_call: TRBV21-1; cdr3_nt: TGTGCCAGCAGCAGCCTCCATCACCGCAGGGGGCCCTCCTACGAGCAGTACTTC; cdr3_aa: CASSSLHHRRGPSYEQYF
d_call: TRBD1; clone_size: NA; j_call: TRBJ1-2; v_call: TRBV6-1; cdr3_nt: TGTGCCAGCAGGGGGACAGCTTCTAACTATGGCTACACCTTC; cdr3_aa: CASRGTASNYGYTF
d_call: NA; clone_size: NA; j_call: TRBJ1-1; v_call: TRBV7-9; cdr3_nt: TGTGCCAGCAGCTTAGGGCCAGGGAGTTTGAACACTGAAGCTTTCTTT; cdr3_aa: CASSLGPGSLNTEAFF
d_call: NA; clone_size: few; j_call: TRBJ1-1; v_call: TRBV6-2/TRBV6-3; cdr3_nt: TGTGCCAGCAGGCCGCAGATGAACACTGAAGCTTTCTTT; cdr3_aa: CASRPQMNTEAFF
d_call: TRBD1; clone_size: NA; j_call: TRBJ2-5; v_call: TRBV20-1; cdr3_nt: TGCAGTGCTGGAAGGACAGGACAAGAGACCCAGTACTTC; cdr3_aa: CSAGRTGQETQYF
d_call: TRBD2; clone_size: NA; j_call: TRBJ2-7; v_call: TRBV4-1; cdr3_nt: TGCGCCAGCAGCCAGTCTAGCGGGGAAACCTACGAGCAGTACTTC; cdr3_aa: CASSQSSGETYEQYF
d_call: TRBD2; clone_size: NA; j_call: TRBJ2-3; v_call: TRBV20-1; cdr3_nt: TGCAGTGCTAGTAAGCTAGCGGGCAGCACAGATACGCAGTATTTT; cdr3_aa: CSASKLAGSTDTQYF
d_call: NA; clone_size: NA; j_call: TRBJ1-2; v_call: TRBV6-5; cdr3_nt: TGTGCCAGCAGTTACTCGATACGGCGGGGAGGAGGGAGAGGCTACACCTTC; cdr3_aa: CASSYSIRRGGGRGYTF
d_call: TRBD1; clone_size: few; j_call: TRBJ2-7; v_call: TRBV20-1; cdr3_nt: TGCAGTGCTACAGGGGGCGATTACGAGCAGTACTTC; cdr3_aa: CSATGGDYEQYF
d_call: TRBD2; clone_size: NA; j_call: TRBJ2-3; v_call: TRBV5-1; cdr3_nt: TGCGCCAGCAGCCCGATAGGACTAGCGAGCACAGATACGCAGTATTTT; cdr3_aa: CASSPIGLASTDTQYF
d_call: NA; clone_size: NA; j_call: TRBJ2-5; v_call: TRBV27; cdr3_nt: TGTGCCAGCAGTGTGGGTAGGGGGACGGTACAAGAGACCCAGTACTTC; cdr3_aa: CASSVGRGTVQETQYF
d_call: NA; clone_size: NA; j_call: TRBJ2-1; v_call: TRBV20-1; cdr3_nt: TGCAGTGCTAGATCCCCGGGAGACGTGCAGTTCTTC; cdr3_aa: CSARSPGDVQFF
d_call: TRBD1; clone_size: NA; j_call: TRBJ1-6; v_call: TRBV12-3/TRBV12-4; cdr3_nt: TGTGCCAGCAGTTACAGGGGAAAGGATTCACCCCTCCACTTT; cdr3_aa: CASSYRGKDSPLHF
d_call: TRBD1; clone_size: NA; j_call: TRBJ2-3; v_call: TRBV6-1; cdr3_nt: TGTGCCAGCCGGAGGACAGGGCAGGCAGATACGCAGTATTTT; cdr3_aa: CASRRTGQADTQYF
d_call: TRBD2; clone_size: NA; j_call: TRBJ2-1; v_call: TRBV27; cdr3_nt: TGTGCCAGCAGTTCCGGACTAGCGGGAGAGGAGCAGTTCTTC; cdr3_aa: CASSSGLAGEEQFF
d_call: TRBD2; clone_size: NA; j_call: TRBJ2-3; v_call: TRBV27; cdr3_nt: TGTGCCAGCAGTACCCTAAGACTAGCGGGCCGCCCAGATACGCAGTATTTT; cdr3_aa: CASSTLRLAGRPDTQYF
d_call: NA; clone_size: NA; j_call: TRBJ1-6; v_call: TRBV5-5; cdr3_nt: TGTGCCAGCAGCTTTAGTACAGACTCAATAGGTTCACCCCTCCACTTT; cdr3_aa: CASSFSTDSIGSPLHF
d_call: TRBD2; clone_size: few; j_call: TRBJ2-7; v_call: TRBV6-2/TRBV6-3; cdr3_nt: TGTGCCAGCAGTAGGAGCGGGGGAGAATACGAGCAGTACTTC; cdr3_aa: CASSRSGGEYEQYF
d_call: NA; clone_size: NA; j_call: TRBJ1-5; v_call: TRBV12-3/TRBV12-4; cdr3_nt: TGTGCCAGCAGGGGGACCCAGAATCAGCCCCAGCATTTT; cdr3_aa: CASRGTQNQPQHF
d_call: TRBD1; clone_size: NA; j_call: TRBJ1-2; v_call: TRBV6-1; cdr3_nt: TGTGCCAGCAGTCCTTCGACACCGGGACAGGGGTCGTGGGGCTACACCTTC; cdr3_aa: CASSPSTPGQGSWGYTF
d_call: NA; clone_size: few; j_call: TRBJ1-1; v_call: TRBV25-1; cdr3_nt: TGTGCCAGCCGCAAGAACACTGAAGCTTTCTTT; cdr3_aa: CASRKNTEAFF
d_call: TRBD2; clone_size: NA; j_call: TRBJ2-2; v_call: TRBV20-1; cdr3_nt: TGCAGTGCTACTGCGGGGGGGAACACCGGGGAGCTGTTTTTT; cdr3_aa: CSATAGGNTGELFF
d_call: TRBD2; clone_size: NA; j_call: TRBJ2-1; v_call: TRBV6-5; cdr3_nt: TGTGCCAGCAGTTACACTACTAGCGGGTTTAGGACCCATGAGCAGTTCTTC; cdr3_aa: CASSYTTSGFRTHEQFF
d_call: NA; clone_size: NA; j_call: TRBJ1-1; v_call: TRBV2; cdr3_nt: TGTGCCAGCAGTCTCGAGGGGTTTGGTCGATCCACTGAAGCTTTCTTT; cdr3_aa: CASSLEGFGRSTEAFF
d_call: TRBD1; clone_size: NA; j_call: TRBJ1-5; v_call: TRBV19; cdr3_nt: TGTGCCAGCACCGCCGGGCGGGACAGAAGCAATCAGCCCCAGCATTTT; cdr3_aa: CASTAGRDRSNQPQHF
d_call: NA; clone_size: NA; j_call: TRBJ1-1; v_call: TRBV6-1; cdr3_nt: TGTGCCGGGGATGGTGGCACTGAAGCTTTCTTT; cdr3_aa: CAGDGGTEAFF
d_call: NA; clone_size: few; j_call: TRBJ2-7; v_call: TRBV6-2/TRBV6-3; cdr3_nt: TGTGCCAGCAGTTACTTCGGACCGGCCTACGAGCAGTACTTC; cdr3_aa: CASSYFGPAYEQYF
d_call: TRBD2; clone_size: few; j_call: TRBJ2-5; v_call: TRBV20-1; cdr3_nt: TGCAGTGCCCAGAATTTCGGCGGCAGGGAGGGCTGGGACCAGTACTTC; cdr3_aa: CSAQNFGGREGWDQYF
d_call: NA; clone_size: NA; j_call: TRBJ1-6; v_call: TRBV12-3/TRBV12-4; cdr3_nt: TGTGCCAGCAGTTCAGCGGATAATTCACCCCTCCACTTT; cdr3_aa: CASSSADNSPLHF
d_call: NA; clone_size: NA; j_call: TRBJ1-3; v_call: TRBV7-2; cdr3_nt: TGTGCCAGCAGCTTAGGCAGGGACTCTGGAAACACCATATATTTT; cdr3_aa: CASSLGRDSGNTIYF
d_call: TRBD1; clone_size: few; j_call: TRBJ2-6; v_call: TRBV6-2/TRBV6-3; cdr3_nt: TGTGCCAGCAGCCACCGGACAGGAGCCTATTCTGGGGCCAACGTCCTGACTTTC; cdr3_aa: CASSHRTGAYSGANVLTF
d_call: TRBD1; clone_size: NA; j_call: TRBJ1-2; v_call: TRBV30; cdr3_nt: TGTGCCTGTGGACAGGGGGCCGGAGGCTACACCTTC; cdr3_aa: CACGQGAGGYTF
d_call: NA; clone_size: few; j_call: TRBJ1-6; v_call: TRBV20-1; cdr3_nt: TGCAGTGCTGGGGGCGCGGTCGATTCACCCCTCCACTTT; cdr3_aa: CSAGGAVDSPLHF
d_call: TRBD2; clone_size: few; j_call: TRBJ2-7; v_call: TRBV20-1; cdr3_nt: TGCAGTGCTAGAGCTCATTTGGGGACTAGCGGGAGTTACGAGCAGTACTTC; cdr3_aa: CSARAHLGTSGSYEQYF
d_call: NA; clone_size: few; j_call: TRBJ1-5; v_call: TRBV6-2/TRBV6-3; cdr3_nt: TGTGCCAGCCAGGACCTTAGCAATCAGCCCCAGCATTTT; cdr3_aa: CASQDLSNQPQHF
d_call: NA; clone_size: NA; j_call: TRBJ1-2; v_call: TRBV12-3/TRBV12-4; cdr3_nt: TGTGCCAGCACTCGTTCCGGGGGCTACACCTTC; cdr3_aa: CASTRSGGYTF